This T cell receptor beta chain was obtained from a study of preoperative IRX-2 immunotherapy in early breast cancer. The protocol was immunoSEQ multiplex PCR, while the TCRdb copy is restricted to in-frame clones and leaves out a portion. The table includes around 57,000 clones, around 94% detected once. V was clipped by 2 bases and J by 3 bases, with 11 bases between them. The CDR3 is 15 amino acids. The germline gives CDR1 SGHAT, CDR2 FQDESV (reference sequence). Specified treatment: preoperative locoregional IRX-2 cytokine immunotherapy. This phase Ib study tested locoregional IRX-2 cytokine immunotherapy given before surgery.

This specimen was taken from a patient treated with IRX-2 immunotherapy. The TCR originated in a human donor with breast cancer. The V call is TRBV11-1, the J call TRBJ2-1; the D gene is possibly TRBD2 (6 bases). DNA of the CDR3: TGTGCCAGCAGCTTAATAGGGGAGGACTACAATGAGCAGTTCTTC. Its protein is CASSLIGEDYNEQFF.